What follows are 13 T cell receptor beta chains derived from one specimen sequenced in a study of blood T cell repertoires in COVID-19. TCRdb's copy holds only in-frame clones and misses some; the assay was immunoSEQ multiplex PCR. Of about 350,000 clones listed, more than 75% are singletons. Sequencing used peripheral blood. The receptors originated from a woman aged 45-65 years with COVID-19, enrolled during active disease.

For the CDR3, the DNA is TGCGCCAGCAGTCAATCTCGAGATCCCTTTACGGCCGGGGAGCTGTTTTTT. Protein product: CASSQSRDPFTAGELFF. The J gene is TRBJ2-2, the V gene TRBV23-1, with unresolved D. TRBV23-1 is classed as an ORF, of uncertain function. The CDR3 consists of 17 residues. Trimming took off 0 bases at V and 6 bases at J, with 17 bases between the two ends.

V gene TRBV14 combines with J gene TRBJ2-1; 15 bases match TRBD2. The CDR3 consists of 19 residues. The ends lost 4 bases at V and 0 bases at J; junction bases unmatched: 7. CDR1 is SGHDN and CDR2 is FVKESK in the germline V gene. CDR3 sequence reads: CASSPGLAGGPGSYNEQFF. DNA of the CDR3: TGTGCCAGCAGCCCCGGACTAGCGGGAGGGCCGGGCTCCTACAATGAGCAGTTCTTC.

J is TRBJ2-5 and V is TRBV2, with D perhaps TRBD2 (5 bases). The CDR3 is 16 amino acids. V dropped 0 bases and J dropped 0 bases, with 11 bases sitting between them. Germline-derived CDR1 and CDR2 are SNHLY and FYNNEI. The CDR3 region is CASSEATGMYQETQYF. Written as DNA, the CDR3 is TGTGCCAGCAGTGAAGCGACCGGGATGTACCAAGAGACCCAGTACTTC.

The chain combines TRBV18 with TRBJ1-4; TRBD1 matches 7 bases. Germline V lookup: CDR1 KGHSH, CDR2 LQKENI. The V gene end was trimmed by 3 bases and the J gene end by 0 bases; junction bases not matched to a gene: 10. The CDR3 covers 18 residues. DNA for the CDR3: TGTGCCAGCTCACCGGAGGGACAGCTTGTTGCAACTAATGAAAAACTGTTTTTT. It specifies CASSPEGQLVATNEKLFF. Filled out from reference TRBV18 and TRBJ1-4, the complete variable domain reads NAGVMQNPRHLVRRRGQEARLRCSPMKGHSHVYWYRQLPEEGLKFMVYLQKENIIDESGMPKERFSAEFPKEGPSILRIQQVVRGDSAAYFCASSPEGQLVATNEKLFFGSGTQLSVL.

This clone was observed a handful of times. The gene calls are TRBV19 and TRBJ1-1; D not resolved. Trimming removed 6 bases from V and 5 bases from J, with 13 bases in between. The CDR3 totals 13 residues. Per the germline V gene, CDR1 is LNHDA and CDR2 is SQIVND (reference sequence). The chain's CDR3 is CASSLKFGTEAFF. CDR3 coding DNA: TGTGCCAGTAGCCTCAAATTCGGGACTGAAGCTTTCTTT.

This chain joins TRBV18 and TRBJ2-3; TRBD2 matches at 9 bases. The germline CDR1 and CDR2 sequences are KGHSH and LQKENI. The CDR3 contains 16 residues. V lost 2 bases and J lost 3; bases outside the gene matches: 6. The CDR3 sequence: CASSPGLAGTTDTQYF. The CDR3 nucleotides read TGTGCCAGCTCACCAGGGCTAGCGGGAACGACAGATACGCAGTATTTT.

This chain joins TRBV27 and TRBJ1-6; D remains ambiguous. This CDR3 has 15 residues. Per the germline V gene, CDR1 is MNHEY and CDR2 is SMNVEV (reference sequence). Trimming shortened V by 6 bases and J by 5 bases, and 14 bases separated the two germline ends. Written as DNA, the CDR3 is TGTGCCAGCAGGGCCTGGTCGAGGGATAATTCACCCCTCCACTTT. Protein product: CASRAWSRDNSPLHF.

The V gene is TRBV28, the J gene TRBJ1-1, with 9 bases identical to TRBD1. Germline CDR1 is MDHEN and CDR2 is SYDVKM. Trimming cost V 6 bases and J 0 bases; bases outside gene matches: 5. The CDR3 spans 15 residues. The CDR3 DNA sequence: TGTGCCAGCAGCCCAGGGACAGGGATGAACACTGAAGCTTTCTTT. Amino acid sequence: CASSPGTGMNTEAFF. The whole variable domain, remainder taken from reference TRBV28 and TRBJ1-1, is DVKVTQSSRYLVKRTGEKVFLECVQDMDHENMFWYRQDPGLGLRLIYFSYDVKMKEKGDIPEGYSVSREKKERFSLILESASTNQTSMYLCASSPGTGMNTEAFFGQGTRLTVV.

J is TRBJ2-4 and V is TRBV27; perhaps TRBD1 as D (6 bases). The CDR3 consists of 14 residues. Deletions cut 2 bases from V and 6 bases from J, with 11 bases between. The germline V gene encodes CDR1 MNHEY and CDR2 SMNVEV (reference sequence). The CDR3 here is CASSLRGQSNIQYF. The CDR3, as DNA: TGTGCCAGCAGTTTAAGAGGACAGTCAAACATTCAGTACTTC.

V usage is TRBV2 and J usage is TRBJ2-6; a possible D gene is TRBD1 (5 bases). Germline V CDR1 and CDR2: SNHLY, FYNNEI. The CDR3 is 13 residues long. V was shortened by 2 bases and J by 8 bases, with 7 bases between the two germline ends. The CDR3 spells CASSETGSNVLTF. CDR3 sequence (DNA): TGTGCCAGCAGTGAAACAGGATCCAACGTCCTGACTTTC.

The gene calls are TRBV30 and TRBJ2-1; TRBD2 aligns across 8 bases. Losses at the gene ends were 2 bases for V and 16 bases for J; bases not matched to a gene: 7. The V gene's germline CDR1 is GTSNPN and CDR2 SVGIG (reference sequence). The CDR3 sequence is 11 residues long. CDR3 nucleotide sequence: TGTGCCTGGAGTCCTTCCGGGACTAGATTCTTC. Protein product: CAWSPSGTRFF. The variable domain in full, with the rest retrieved from reference TRBV30 and TRBJ2-1, is SQTIHQWPATLVQPVGSPLSLECTVEGTSNPNLYWYRQAAGRGLQLLFYSVGIGQISSEVPQNLSASRPQDRQFILSSKKLLLSDSGFYLCAWSPSGTRFFGPGTRLTVL.

The genes are TRBV5-6 and TRBJ2-7, with 7 bases aligning to TRBD2. CDR1 SGHDT and CDR2 YYEEEE come from the germline V gene. V shed 4 bases and J 1 base; nucleotides not matched to a gene: 11. The CDR3 runs to 16 residues. The CDR3 sequence is CASSVLAAGKSYEQYF. The CDR3 coding sequence is TGTGCCAGCAGCGTGCTGGCAGCGGGAAAATCCTACGAGCAGTACTTC.

The V and J genes are TRBV2 and TRBJ2-1, with D perhaps TRBD2 (5 bases). V lost 3 bases, J lost 7 bases, and 7 bases lay in between. Germline CDR1 and CDR2: SNHLY and FYNNEI. This CDR3 has 12 residues. The CDR3 bases are TGTGCCAGCAGTGATTGGGAGAATGAGCAGTTCTTC. Translation: CASSDWENEQFF.